The 9 T cell receptor beta chains presented below share a single source sample, sequenced in a study of blood T cells in healthy people across ages. It was with a sample-barcoded 5' primer and a J-beta primer mix that a second PCR of roughly 7 to 12 cycles was run. One entry per CDR3 protein, called by TCRdb with MiXCR from the 5' RACE reads. In the table there are over 600,000 distinct CDR3 sequences, about 61% of which are singletons. Sequenced sample: blood. The receptors stem from a man in his forties or fifties in good health.

This clonotype was detected a few times. The chain joins TRBV20-1 to TRBJ2-3, with a possible D match to TRBD2 (6 bases). Trimming removed 5 bases from V and 8 bases from J, with 11 bases in between. The CDR3 loop spans 11 amino acids. Per the germline V gene, CDR1 is DFQATT and CDR2 is SNEGSKA (reference sequence). Written as DNA, the CDR3 is TGCAGTGCTCGTGACGGGGGTACGCAGTATTTT. Protein sequence: CSARDGGTQYF.

The chain joins TRBV12-3 or TRBV12-4 to TRBJ2-3; D is uncertain. The CDR3 extends over 16 amino acids. Trimming pared 5 bases from V and 0 bases from J, leaving 15 bases between. CDR3 nucleotides: TGTGCCAGCAGTCCCGGACCCGATCCTAGCACAGATACGCAGTATTTT. Encoded protein: CASSPGPDPSTDTQYF.

The J gene is TRBJ2-7, the V gene TRBV15, with 13 bases fitting TRBD2. The V gene end was trimmed by 0 bases and the J gene end by 4 bases; junction bases not matched to a gene: 18. The CDR3 totals 21 residues. Germline-derived CDR1 and CDR2 are LNHNV and YYDKDF (reference sequence). CDR3 amino acids: CATSREGRTSGSGPRAYEQYF. CDR3 DNA sequence: TGTGCCACCAGCAGAGAAGGGCGGACTAGCGGGAGCGGCCCTCGTGCTTACGAGCAGTACTTC.

The rearrangement links TRBV29-1 to TRBJ2-2; TRBD2 matches 7 bases. CDR1 is SQVTM, CDR2 ANQGSEA, per germline. V gave up 4 bases and J gave up 6 bases; unmatched junction bases: 5. This CDR3 contains 13 residues. Here the CDR3 DNA reads TGCAGCGTTGTCTCCGCGGGGGCCGGGGAGCTGTTTTTT. As protein: CSVVSAGAGELFF.

In its sample, this clonotype was seen a few times. The chain links TRBV6-5 to TRBJ2-5, with TRBD2 identical over 9 bases. The germline CDR1 and CDR2 sequences are MNHEY and SVGAGI. V gave up 6 bases and J gave up 2 bases; unmatched junction bases: 4. The CDR3 contains 14 residues. CDR3 nucleotide sequence: TGTGCCAGCAGAGAAGCGGGGGGACAAGAGACCCAGTACTTC. Translation: CASREAGGQETQYF.

This clonotype appeared a few times. The chain recombines TRBV2 with TRBJ2-4; TRBD1 agrees at 8 bases. CDR3 length: 15 amino acids. Germline CDR1 is SNHLY and CDR2 is FYNNEI. Germline trimming cut 3 bases from V and 8 bases from J; bases unmatched to any gene: 9. CDR3 bases: TGTGCCAGCAGTGAGATAAGAGGACAGGGTCACATTCAGTACTTC. This sequence encodes CASSEIRGQGHIQYF.

As to this clonotype: An end of the junction differs from the germline gene, which may be a read error. The CDR3 bases are TGTGCCAACAGTGAGTCGCAGGGGGTCGTATACGAGCAGTACTTC. This codes for CANSESQGVVYEQYF. The genes are TRBV10-3 and TRBJ2-7; 7 nucleotides match TRBD1. CDR3 length: 15 residues. From germline, CDR1 is ENHRY and CDR2 SYGVKD.

The chain employs TRBV7-2 and TRBJ1-2; 7 nucleotides match TRBD1. J was trimmed by 4 bases and V by 5 bases; bases with no gene match: 10. This CDR3 comprises 15 residues. The V gene's germline CDR1 is SGHTA and CDR2 FQGNSA. The CDR3 coding sequence is TGTGCCAGCAGCCAAACCACAGGGGACGGCTATGGCTACACCTTC. Amino acid sequence: CASSQTTGDGYGYTF.

The chain couples TRBV2 to TRBJ1-4; possibly TRBD1 for D (6 bases). This CDR3 comprises 14 residues. Germline-derived CDR1 and CDR2 are SNHLY and FYNNEI. Trimming stripped 10 bases from V and 8 bases from J, with 20 bases between. CDR3 sequence (DNA): TGTGCCACCAATCCCGAGGGGGAAGGCGAAAAACTGTTTTTT. Translation gives CATNPEGEGEKLFF.